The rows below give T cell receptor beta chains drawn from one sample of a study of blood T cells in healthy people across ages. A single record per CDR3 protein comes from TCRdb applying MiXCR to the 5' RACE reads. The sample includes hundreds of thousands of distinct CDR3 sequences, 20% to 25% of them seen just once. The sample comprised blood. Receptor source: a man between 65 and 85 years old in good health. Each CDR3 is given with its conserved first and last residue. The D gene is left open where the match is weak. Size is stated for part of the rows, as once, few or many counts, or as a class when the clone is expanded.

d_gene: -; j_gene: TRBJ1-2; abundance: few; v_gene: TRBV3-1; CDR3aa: CASSTAGLPESYGYTF; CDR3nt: TGTGCCAGCTCTACGGCGGGACTTCCGGAATCCTATGGCTACACCTTC
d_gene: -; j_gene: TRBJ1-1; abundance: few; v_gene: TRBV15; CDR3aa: CATSRRVWSNTEAFF; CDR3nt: TGTGCCACCAGCAGGAGGGTCTGGTCAAACACTGAAGCTTTCTTT
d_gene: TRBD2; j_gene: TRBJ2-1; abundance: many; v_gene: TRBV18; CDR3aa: CASSPRTSGSTNEQFF; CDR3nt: TGTGCCAGCTCACCAAGGACTAGCGGGAGTACCAATGAGCAGTTCTTC
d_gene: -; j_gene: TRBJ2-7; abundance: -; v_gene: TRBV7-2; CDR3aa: CASSLGPNNYEQYF; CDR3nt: TGTGCCAGCAGCTTAGGACCAAATAACTACGAGCAGTACTTC
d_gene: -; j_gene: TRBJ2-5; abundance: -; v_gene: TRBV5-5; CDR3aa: CASSLGPTAQETQYF; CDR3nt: TGTGCCAGCAGCTTGGGACCGACAGCACAAGAGACCCAGTACTTC
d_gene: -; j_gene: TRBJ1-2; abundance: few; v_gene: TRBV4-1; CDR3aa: CASSPQGQHYYGYTF; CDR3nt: TGCGCCAGCAGCCCCCAAGGACAGCACTACTATGGCTACACCTTC
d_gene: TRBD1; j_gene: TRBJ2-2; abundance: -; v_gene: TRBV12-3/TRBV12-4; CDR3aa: CASKLTGDTGELFF; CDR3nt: TGTGCCAGCAAGTTGACAGGGGACACCGGGGAGCTGTTTTTT
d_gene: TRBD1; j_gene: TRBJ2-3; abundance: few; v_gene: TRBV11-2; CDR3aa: CASRWDRAGDTQYF; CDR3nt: TGTGCCAGCAGATGGGACAGGGCGGGGGATACGCAGTATTTT
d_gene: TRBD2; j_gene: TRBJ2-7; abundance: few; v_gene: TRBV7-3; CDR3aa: CASSLRGDSGRVAYEQYF; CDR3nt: TGTGCCAGCAGCTTAAGGGGGGATAGCGGGAGGGTGGCCTACGAGCAGTACTTC
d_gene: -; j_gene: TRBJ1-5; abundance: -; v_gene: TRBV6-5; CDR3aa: CASSPSLYSNQPQHF; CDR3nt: TGTGCCAGCAGCCCCAGCCTTTATAGCAATCAGCCCCAGCATTTT
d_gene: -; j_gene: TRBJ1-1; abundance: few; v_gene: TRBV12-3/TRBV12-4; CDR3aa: CASSQDGRTNTEAFF; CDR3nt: TGTGCCAGCAGTCAAGACGGACGGACGAACACTGAAGCTTTCTTT
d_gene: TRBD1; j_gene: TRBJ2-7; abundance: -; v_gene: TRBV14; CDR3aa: CASSQVYRGHEQYF; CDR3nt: TGTGCCAGCAGCCAAGTCTACAGGGGCCACGAGCAGTACTTC
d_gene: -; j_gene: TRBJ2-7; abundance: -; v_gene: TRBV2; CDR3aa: CASSAGRIYYEQYF; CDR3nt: TGTGCCAGCAGTGCCGGACGGATCTACTACGAGCAGTACTTC
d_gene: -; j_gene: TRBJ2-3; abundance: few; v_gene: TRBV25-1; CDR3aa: CASSGRGTQYF; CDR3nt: TGTGCCAGCAGTGGCCGAGGTACGCAGTATTTT
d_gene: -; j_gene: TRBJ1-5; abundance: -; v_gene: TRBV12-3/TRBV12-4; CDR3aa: CASRLRNHQPQHF; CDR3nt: TGTGCCAGCAGGCTACGTAATCATCAGCCCCAGCATTTT
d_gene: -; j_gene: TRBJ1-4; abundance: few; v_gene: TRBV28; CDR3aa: CASSTTVATNEKLFF; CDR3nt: TGTGCCAGCAGTACCACAGTGGCAACTAATGAAAAACTGTTTTTT
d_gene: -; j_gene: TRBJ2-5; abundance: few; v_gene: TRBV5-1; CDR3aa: CASSSRVRETQYF; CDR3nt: TGCGCCAGCAGCTCTAGGGTTCGGGAGACCCAGTACTTC
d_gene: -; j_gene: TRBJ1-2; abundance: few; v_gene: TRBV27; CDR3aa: CASAARTDWGYTF; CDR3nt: TGTGCCAGCGCCGCTAGGACGGACTGGGGCTACACCTTC
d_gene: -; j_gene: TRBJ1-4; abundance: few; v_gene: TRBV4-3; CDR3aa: CASSQGGREGEKLFF; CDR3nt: TGCGCCAGCAGCCAAGGGGGCAGGGAGGGTGAAAAACTGTTTTTT
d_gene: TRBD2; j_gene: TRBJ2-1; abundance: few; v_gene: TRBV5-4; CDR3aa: CASSPLADYNEQFF; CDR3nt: TGTGCCAGCAGCCCCCTAGCGGATTACAATGAGCAGTTCTTC
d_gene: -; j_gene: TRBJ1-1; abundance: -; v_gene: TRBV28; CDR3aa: CASRPQGGWSNAEAFF; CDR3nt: TGTGCCAGCAGACCCCAAGGGGGATGGTCGAACGCTGAAGCTTTCTTT
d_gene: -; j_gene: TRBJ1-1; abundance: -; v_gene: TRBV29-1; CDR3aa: CSVVRGDTEAFF; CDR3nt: TGCAGCGTGGTTCGGGGGGACACTGAAGCTTTCTTT
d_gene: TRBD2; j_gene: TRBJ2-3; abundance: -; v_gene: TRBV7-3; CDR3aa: CASSLRLAGPQGTQYF; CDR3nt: TGTGCCAGCAGCTTACGACTAGCGGGCCCCCAGGGTACGCAGTATTTT
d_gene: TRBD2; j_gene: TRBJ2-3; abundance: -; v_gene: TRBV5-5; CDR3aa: CASSPGRRTSGRAGTDTQYF; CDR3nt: TGTGCCAGCAGCCCCGGGCGAAGGACTAGCGGGAGGGCTGGCACAGATACGCAGTATTTT
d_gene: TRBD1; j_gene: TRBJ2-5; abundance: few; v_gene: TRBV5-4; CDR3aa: CASSLANRGWQETQYF; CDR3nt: TGTGCCAGCAGCTTGGCCAACAGGGGATGGCAAGAGACCCAGTACTTC
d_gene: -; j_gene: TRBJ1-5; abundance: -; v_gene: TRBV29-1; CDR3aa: CSVEGIGGTDTQHF; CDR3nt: TGCAGCGTTGAAGGTATCGGCGGCACAGATACGCAGCATTTT
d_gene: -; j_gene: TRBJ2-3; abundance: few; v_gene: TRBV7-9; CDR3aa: CASSLVSSRGTDTQYF; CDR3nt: TGTGCCAGCAGCTTAGTTTCCAGCCGGGGCACAGATACGCAGTATTTT
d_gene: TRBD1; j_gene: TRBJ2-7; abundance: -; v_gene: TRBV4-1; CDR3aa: CASSDRGGYEQYF; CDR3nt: TGCGCCAGCTCCGACAGGGGTGGATACGAGCAGTACTTC
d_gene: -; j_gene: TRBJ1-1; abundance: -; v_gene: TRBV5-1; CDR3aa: CASRGGGGTMNTEAFF; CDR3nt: TGCGCCAGCAGAGGTGGTGGGGGAACCATGAACACTGAAGCTTTCTTT
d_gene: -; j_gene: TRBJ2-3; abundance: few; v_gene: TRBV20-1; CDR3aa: CSAAGGVRGRTDTQYF; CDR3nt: TGCAGTGCTGCAGGTGGGGTCCGGGGGCGCACAGATACGCAGTATTTT
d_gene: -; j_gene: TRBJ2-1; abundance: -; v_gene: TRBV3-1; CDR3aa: CASSQDQVSSRSRSSYNEQFF; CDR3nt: TGTGCCAGCAGCCAAGACCAAGTAAGCTCGCGATCCAGGTCCTCCTACAATGAGCAGTTCTTC
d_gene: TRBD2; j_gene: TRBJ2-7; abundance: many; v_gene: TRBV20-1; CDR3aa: CSASSLAGTEQYF; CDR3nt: TGCAGTGCTAGTTCTCTAGCGGGAACCGAGCAGTACTTC
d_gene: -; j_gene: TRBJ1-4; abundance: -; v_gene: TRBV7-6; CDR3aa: CASSLALGGTNEKLFF; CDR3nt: TGTGCCAGCAGCTTAGCGCTGGGAGGTACTAATGAAAAACTGTTTTTT
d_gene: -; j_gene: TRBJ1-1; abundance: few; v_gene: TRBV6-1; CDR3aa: CASSESGSTEAFF; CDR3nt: TGTGCCAGCAGTGAATCTGGGTCCACTGAAGCTTTCTTT
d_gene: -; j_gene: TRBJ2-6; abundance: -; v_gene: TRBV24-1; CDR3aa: CATSDVPGQPSGANVLTF; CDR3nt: TGTGCCACCAGTGATGTCCCGGGACAACCCTCTGGGGCCAACGTCCTGACTTTC
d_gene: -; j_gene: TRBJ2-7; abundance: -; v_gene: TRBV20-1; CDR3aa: CSAKSTYEQYF; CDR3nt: TGCAGTGCTAAATCCACGTACGAGCAGTACTTC
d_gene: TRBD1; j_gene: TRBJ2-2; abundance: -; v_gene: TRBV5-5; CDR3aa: CASSLTGGNTGELFF; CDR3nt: TGTGCCAGCAGCTTGACAGGGGGGAACACCGGGGAGCTGTTTTTT
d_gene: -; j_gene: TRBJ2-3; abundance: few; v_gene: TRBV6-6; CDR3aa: CASRVRTLTQYF; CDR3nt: TGTGCCAGCAGGGTTCGAACTTTAACGCAGTATTTT
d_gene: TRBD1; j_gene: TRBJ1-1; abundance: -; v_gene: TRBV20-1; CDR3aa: CSGSRTGVTEAFF; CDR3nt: TGCAGTGGTTCGAGGACAGGGGTAACTGAAGCTTTCTTT
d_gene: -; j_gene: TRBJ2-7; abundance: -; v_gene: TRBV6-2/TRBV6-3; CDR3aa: CASSYQLLQVTYEQYF; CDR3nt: TGTGCCAGCAGTTACCAACTCCTACAGGTTACCTACGAACAGTACTTC
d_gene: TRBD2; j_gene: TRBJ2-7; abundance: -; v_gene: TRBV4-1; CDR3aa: CASSQVVGGRASDEQYF; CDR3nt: TGCGCCAGCAGCCAAGTAGTTGGCGGGAGGGCCAGTGACGAGCAGTACTTC
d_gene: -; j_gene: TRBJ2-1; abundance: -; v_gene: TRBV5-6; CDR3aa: CASSLGRNSYNEQFF; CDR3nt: TGTGCCAGCAGCTTGGGGCGGAACTCCTACAATGAGCAGTTCTTC
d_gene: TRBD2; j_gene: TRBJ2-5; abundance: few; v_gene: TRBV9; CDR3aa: CASSPDGLVETQYF; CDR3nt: TGTGCCAGCAGCCCGGATGGACTAGTAGAGACCCAGTACTTC
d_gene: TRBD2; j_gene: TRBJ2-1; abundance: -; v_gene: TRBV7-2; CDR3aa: CASSLGRDRMLAGGNEQFF; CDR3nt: TGTGCCAGCAGCTTAGGACGGGACAGGATGCTAGCGGGAGGCAATGAGCAGTTCTTC
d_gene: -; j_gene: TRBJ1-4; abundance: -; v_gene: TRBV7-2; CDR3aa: CASSSTANSGATNEKLFF; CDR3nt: TGTGCCAGCAGCTCTACGGCAAACTCGGGAGCAACTAATGAAAAACTGTTTTTT
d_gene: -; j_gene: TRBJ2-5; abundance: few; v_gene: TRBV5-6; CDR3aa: CASSKGPSVQETQYF; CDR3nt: TGTGCCAGCAGCAAGGGACCGTCAGTGCAAGAGACCCAGTACTTC
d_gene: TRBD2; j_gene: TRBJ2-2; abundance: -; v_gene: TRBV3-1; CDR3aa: CASSQGTSGTTGELFF; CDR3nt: TGTGCCAGCAGCCAGGGGACTAGCGGGACCACCGGGGAGCTGTTTTTT
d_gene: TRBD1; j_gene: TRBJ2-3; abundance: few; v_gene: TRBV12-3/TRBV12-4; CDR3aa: CASSLTPTGASTDTQYF; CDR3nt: TGTGCCAGCAGTTTAACCCCCACAGGGGCGAGCACAGATACGCAGTATTTT
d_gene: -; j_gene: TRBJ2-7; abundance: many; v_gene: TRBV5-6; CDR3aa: CASTLFSGPYEQYF; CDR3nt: TGTGCCAGCACCCTGTTTTCGGGGCCCTACGAGCAGTACTTC
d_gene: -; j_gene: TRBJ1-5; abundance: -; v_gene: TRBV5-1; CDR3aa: CASSLEGQSQGPQHF; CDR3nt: TGCGCCAGCAGCTTGGAAGGGCAGTCCCAGGGGCCCCAGCATTTT